The clone carrying this TCR beta chain was seen once. The data were taken from a study of blood T cell repertoires in COVID-19. The overall study: COVID-19 samples collected from the United States, Italy and Spain covered acute and convalescent phases. Sources were T cells, B-cell-depleted T cells, or PBMCs; the material itself was cDNA or gDNA.

Here immunoSEQ multiplex PCR was the method, and the copy in TCRdb shows in-frame clones only, minus some. The table includes 65,000 to 80,000 clones, around 80% detected once. CDR3 length equals 12 residues. Trimming stripped 0 bases from V and 4 bases from J, with 3 bases between. This sequence joins TRBV12-3 or TRBV12-4 and TRBJ1-2; D ambiguous. The specimen sequenced was peripheral blood. The TCR originated in a human donor in a cohort sampled during active COVID-19. The CDR3 bases are TGTGCCAGCAGTTTAGCCCGCTATGGCTACACCTTC. Protein product: CASSLARYGYTF.